Sequencing of this T cell receptor beta chain was carried out in a study of cytomegalovirus exposure and HLA in healthy donors. The overall study: Assignment to the Caucasian-associated ancestry cluster applied to around 80% of the 350 to 500 genotyped donors. General observations from the study: Exclusion applied to some V segments, including TRBV6-2 and TRBV6-3, as they were indistinguishable. TCR beta chain V- and J-gene trimming was linked, in a later analysis, to a missense variant in DCLRE1C. Donors were assumed by presence/absence analyses to have roughly uniform sequencing depth.

The ends lost 3 bases at V and 3 bases at J; junction bases unmatched: 4. The CDR3 runs to 14 residues. Germline-derived CDR1 and CDR2 are KGHSH and LQKENI. It was with 60 Vbeta and 13 Jbeta primers that the PCR ran. This table comes from immunoSEQ multiplex PCR, and its TCRdb copy is limited to in-frame clones, with some not included. The repertoire has approximately 220,000 clones, roughly 79% of them found once; the top ten carry roughly 1.9%. Details on this clone: Its antigen is currently unknown.

The sequence was obtained from a man aged 18 to 29 in good health and CMV-seronegative. The rearrangement joins TRBV18 to TRBJ1-2, with TRBD1 identical over 7 bases. The sample was PBMCs. The CDR3, as DNA: TGTGCCAGCTCACCGGGACAGAAGTACTATGGCTACACCTTC. Translated: CASSPGQKYYGYTF. Using reference TRBV18 and TRBJ1-2 for the parts outside the CDR3, the full variable domain is NAGVMQNPRHLVRRRGQEARLRCSPMKGHSHVYWYRQLPEEGLKFMVYLQKENIIDESGMPKERFSAEFPKEGPSILRIQQVVRGDSAAYFCASSPGQKYYGYTFGSGTRLTVV.